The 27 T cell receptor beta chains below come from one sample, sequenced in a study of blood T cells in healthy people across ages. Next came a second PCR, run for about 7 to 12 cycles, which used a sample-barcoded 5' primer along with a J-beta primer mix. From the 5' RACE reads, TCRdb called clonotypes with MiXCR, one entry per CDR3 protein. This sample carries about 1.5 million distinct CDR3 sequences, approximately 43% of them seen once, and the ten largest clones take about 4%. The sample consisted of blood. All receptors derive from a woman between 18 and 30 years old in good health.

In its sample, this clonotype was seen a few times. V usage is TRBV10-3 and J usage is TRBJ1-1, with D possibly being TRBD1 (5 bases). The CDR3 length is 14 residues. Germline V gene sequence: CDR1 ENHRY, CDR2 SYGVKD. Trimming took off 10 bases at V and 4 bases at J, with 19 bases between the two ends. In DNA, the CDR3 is TGTGCCAGCGGGACTGAATACCTAGGCACTGAAGCTTTCTTT. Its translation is CASGTEYLGTEAFF.

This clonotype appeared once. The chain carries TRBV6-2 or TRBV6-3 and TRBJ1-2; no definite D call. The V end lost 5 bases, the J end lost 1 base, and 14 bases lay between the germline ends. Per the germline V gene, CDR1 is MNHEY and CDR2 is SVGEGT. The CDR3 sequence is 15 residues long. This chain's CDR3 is CASSTAHPYNYGYTF. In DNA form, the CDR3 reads TGTGCCAGCAGTACGGCACATCCTTATAACTATGGCTACACCTTC.

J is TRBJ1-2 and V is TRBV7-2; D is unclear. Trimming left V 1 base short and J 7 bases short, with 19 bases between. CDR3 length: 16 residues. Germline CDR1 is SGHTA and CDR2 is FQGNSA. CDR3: CASSLVWDGSKSGYTF. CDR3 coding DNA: TGTGCCAGCAGCTTAGTCTGGGATGGATCTAAGAGTGGCTACACCTTC.

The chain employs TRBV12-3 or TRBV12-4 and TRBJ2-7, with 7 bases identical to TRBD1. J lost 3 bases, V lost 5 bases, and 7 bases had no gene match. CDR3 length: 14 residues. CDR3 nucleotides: TGTGCCAGCAGTCCACCGGACAGGCGCTACGAGCAGTACTTC. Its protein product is CASSPPDRRYEQYF.

CDR3 coding DNA: TGCGCCAGCAGCCAAGATGCGCAGCCTCCCGGCTACCTTGCAACTAACTATGGCTACACCTTC. This encodes CASSQDAQPPGYLATNYGYTF. V usage is TRBV4-3 and J usage is TRBJ1-2; no reliable D call. This CDR3 comprises 21 residues. V dropped 0 bases and J dropped 0 bases, with 26 bases sitting between them. CDR1 and CDR2 (germline): LGHNA, YSLEER.

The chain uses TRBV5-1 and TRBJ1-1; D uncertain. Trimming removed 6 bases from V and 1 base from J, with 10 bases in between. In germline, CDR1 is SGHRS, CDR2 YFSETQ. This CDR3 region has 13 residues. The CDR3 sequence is CASMSKWNTEAFF. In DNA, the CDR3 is TGCGCCAGCATGTCGAAGTGGAACACTGAAGCTTTCTTT.

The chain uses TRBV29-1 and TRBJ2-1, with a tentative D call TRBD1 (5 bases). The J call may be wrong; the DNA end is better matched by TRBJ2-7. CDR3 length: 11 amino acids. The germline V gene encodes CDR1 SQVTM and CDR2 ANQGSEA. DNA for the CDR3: TGCAGCGGAGACAGTTACAATGAGCAGTACTTC. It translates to CSGDSYNEQYF.

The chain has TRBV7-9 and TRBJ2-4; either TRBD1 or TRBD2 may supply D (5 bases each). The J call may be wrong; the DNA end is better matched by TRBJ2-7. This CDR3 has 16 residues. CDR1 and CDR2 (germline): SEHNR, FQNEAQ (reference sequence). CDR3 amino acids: CASSWSGSGAGSEQYF. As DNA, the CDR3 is TGTGCCAGCAGCTGGAGTGGGTCCGGGGCTGGTTCCGAGCAGTACTTC.

CDR3 residues: CASNHKGIGTEAFF. In DNA form, the CDR3 reads TGTGCCAGTAATCACAAAGGTATCGGCACTGAAGCTTTCTTT. This rearrangement joins TRBV19 to TRBJ1-1; D unclear. V was shortened by 7 bases and J by 4 bases, with 16 bases between the two germline ends. The CDR3 is 14 amino acids. The germline CDR1 and CDR2 sequences are LNHDA and SQIVND (reference sequence).

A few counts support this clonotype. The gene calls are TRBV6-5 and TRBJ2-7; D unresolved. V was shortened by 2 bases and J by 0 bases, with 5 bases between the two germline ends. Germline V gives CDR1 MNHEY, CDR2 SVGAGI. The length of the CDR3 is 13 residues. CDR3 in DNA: TGTGCCAGCAGTTACACGTTCTCCTACGAGCAGTACTTC. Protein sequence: CASSYTFSYEQYF.

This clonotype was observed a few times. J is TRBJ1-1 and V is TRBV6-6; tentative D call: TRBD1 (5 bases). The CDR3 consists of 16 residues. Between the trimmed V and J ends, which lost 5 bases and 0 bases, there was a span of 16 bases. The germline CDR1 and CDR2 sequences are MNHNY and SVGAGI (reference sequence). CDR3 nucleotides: TGTGCCAGCAGTCGCCGAGGGGTCGATATGAACACTGAAGCTTTCTTT. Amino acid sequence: CASSRRGVDMNTEAFF.

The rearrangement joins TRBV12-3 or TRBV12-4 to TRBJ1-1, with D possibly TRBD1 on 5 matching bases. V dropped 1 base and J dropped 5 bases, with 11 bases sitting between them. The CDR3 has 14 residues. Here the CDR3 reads CASSLGPGGTEAFF. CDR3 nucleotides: TGTGCCAGCAGTTTAGGACCGGGGGGAACTGAAGCTTTCTTT.

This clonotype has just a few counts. The CDR3 spells CASRPGDRHFAGYTF. In nucleotides, the CDR3 is TGTGCCAGCAGGCCGGGGGACAGGCATTTCGCTGGCTACACCTTC. J is TRBJ1-2 and V is TRBV3-1; 8 bases line up with TRBD1. This CDR3 is 15 amino acids long. The junction had 13 bases not matched to a gene; V was cut back by 6 bases and J by 7 bases. Germline assignment: CDR1 LGHDT and CDR2 YNNKEL (reference sequence). Combining the CDR3 with reference TRBV3-1 and TRBJ1-2 gives the whole variable domain DTAVSQTPKYLVTQMGNDKSIKCEQNLGHDTMYWYKQDSKKFLKIMFSYNNKELIINETVPNRFSPKSPDKAHLNLHINSLELGDSAVYFCASRPGDRHFAGYTFGSGTRLTVV.

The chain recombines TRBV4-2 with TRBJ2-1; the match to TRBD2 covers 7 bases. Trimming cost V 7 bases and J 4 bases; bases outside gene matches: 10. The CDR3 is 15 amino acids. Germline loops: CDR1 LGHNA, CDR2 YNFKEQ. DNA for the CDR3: TGTGCCAGCACCCGGCTAGCGGTCGGGTACAATGAGCAGTTCTTC. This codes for CASTRLAVGYNEQFF.

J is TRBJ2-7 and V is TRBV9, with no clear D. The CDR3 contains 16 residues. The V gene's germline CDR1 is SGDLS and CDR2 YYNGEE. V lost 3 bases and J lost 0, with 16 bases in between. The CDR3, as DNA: TGTGCCAGCAGCGCCCGACTGGACGCAAGCTCCTACGAGCAGTACTTC. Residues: CASSARLDASSYEQYF. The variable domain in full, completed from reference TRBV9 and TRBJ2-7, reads DSGVTQTPKHLITATGQRVTLRCSPRSGDLSVYWYQQSLDQGLQFLIQYYNGEERAKGNILERFSAQQFPDLHSELNLSSLELGDSALYFCASSARLDASSYEQYFGPGTRLTVT.

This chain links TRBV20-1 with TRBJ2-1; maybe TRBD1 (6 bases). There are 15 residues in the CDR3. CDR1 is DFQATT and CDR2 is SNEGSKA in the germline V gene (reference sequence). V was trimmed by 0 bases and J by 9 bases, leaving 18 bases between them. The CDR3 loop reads CSARDQGTRGGEQFF. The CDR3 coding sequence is TGCAGTGCTAGAGATCAGGGAACAAGAGGGGGTGAGCAGTTCTTC.

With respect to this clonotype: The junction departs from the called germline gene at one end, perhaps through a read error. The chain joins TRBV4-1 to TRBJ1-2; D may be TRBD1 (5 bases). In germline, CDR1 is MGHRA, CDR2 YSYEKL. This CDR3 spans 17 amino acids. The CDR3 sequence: CACRNQKMKGPSSGYTF. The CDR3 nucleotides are TGCGCCTGCAGGAACCAGAAGATGAAGGGACCCTCGTCTGGCTACACCTTC.

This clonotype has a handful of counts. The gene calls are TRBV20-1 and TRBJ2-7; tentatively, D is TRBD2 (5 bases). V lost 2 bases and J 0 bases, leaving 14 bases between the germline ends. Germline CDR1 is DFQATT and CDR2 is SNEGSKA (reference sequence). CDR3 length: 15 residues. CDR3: CSARSWRGSSYEQYF. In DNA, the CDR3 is TGCAGTGCTAGAAGTTGGAGAGGGTCCTCCTACGAGCAGTACTTC.

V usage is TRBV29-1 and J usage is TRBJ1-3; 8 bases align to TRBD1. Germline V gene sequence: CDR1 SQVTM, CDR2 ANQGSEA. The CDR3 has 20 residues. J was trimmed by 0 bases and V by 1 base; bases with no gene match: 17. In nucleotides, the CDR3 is TGCAGCGTTGAAGTACCCGTTGGGGGACAGGAGACTTTCTCTGGAAACACCATATATTTT. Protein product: CSVEVPVGGQETFSGNTIYF.

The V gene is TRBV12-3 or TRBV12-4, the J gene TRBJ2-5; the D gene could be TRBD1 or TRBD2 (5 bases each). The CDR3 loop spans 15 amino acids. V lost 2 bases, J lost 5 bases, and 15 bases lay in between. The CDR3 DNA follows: TGTGCCAGCAGTTTAAGGCCCCAGGGAGACGAGACCCAGTACTTC. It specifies CASSLRPQGDETQYF.

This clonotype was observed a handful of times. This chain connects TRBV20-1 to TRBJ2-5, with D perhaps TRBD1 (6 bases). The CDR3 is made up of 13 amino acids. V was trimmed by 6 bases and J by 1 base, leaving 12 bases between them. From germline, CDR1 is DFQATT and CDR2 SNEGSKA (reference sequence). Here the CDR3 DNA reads TGCAGTGCCCCTAACAGGGCCCAAGAGACCCAGTACTTC. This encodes CSAPNRAQETQYF.

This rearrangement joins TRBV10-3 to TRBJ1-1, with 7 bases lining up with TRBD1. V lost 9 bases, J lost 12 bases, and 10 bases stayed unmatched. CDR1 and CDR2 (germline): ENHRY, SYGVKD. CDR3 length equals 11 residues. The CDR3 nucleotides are TGTGCCATGGGAAGGACAGGAGAAACTTTCTTT. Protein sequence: CAMGRTGETFF.

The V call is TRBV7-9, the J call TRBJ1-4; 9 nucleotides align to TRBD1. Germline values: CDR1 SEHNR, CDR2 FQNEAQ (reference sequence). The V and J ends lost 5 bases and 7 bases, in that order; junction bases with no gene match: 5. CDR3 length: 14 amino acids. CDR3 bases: TGTGCCAGCAGCCGTGGGACAGGGTTTGAAAAACTGTTTTTT. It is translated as CASSRGTGFEKLFF.

CDR3: CASSQDDRGHRGYTF. The CDR3 DNA reads TGTGCCAGCAGCCAAGATGACAGGGGGCATCGAGGCTACACCTTC. The chain is built from TRBV3-1 and TRBJ1-2; 10 nucleotides align to TRBD1. The CDR3 totals 15 residues. The germline V gene encodes CDR1 LGHDT and CDR2 YNNKEL (reference sequence). Trimming cost V 0 bases and J 8 bases; bases outside gene matches: 6.

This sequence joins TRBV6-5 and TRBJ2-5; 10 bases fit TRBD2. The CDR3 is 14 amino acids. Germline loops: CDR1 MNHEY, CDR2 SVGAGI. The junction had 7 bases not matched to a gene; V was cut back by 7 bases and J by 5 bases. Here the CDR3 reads CASNQRGGRETQYF. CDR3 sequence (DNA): TGTGCCAGCAACCAGCGGGGGGGCCGGGAGACCCAGTACTTC.

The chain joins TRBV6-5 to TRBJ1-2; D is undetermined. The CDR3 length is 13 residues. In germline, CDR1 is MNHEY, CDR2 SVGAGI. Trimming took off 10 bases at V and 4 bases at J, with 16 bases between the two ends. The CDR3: CATLRSTSYGYTF. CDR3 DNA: TGTGCCACCTTACGAAGTACTAGCTATGGCTACACCTTC.

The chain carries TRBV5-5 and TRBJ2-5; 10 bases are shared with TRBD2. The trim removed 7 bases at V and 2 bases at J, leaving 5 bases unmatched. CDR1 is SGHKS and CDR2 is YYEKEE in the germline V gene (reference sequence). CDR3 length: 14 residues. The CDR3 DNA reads TGTGCCAGCGGAGCTAGCGGGGGACAAGAGACCCAGTACTTC. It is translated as CASGASGGQETQYF.